This TCR beta chain came from a study of shared clonotypes between healthy human individuals. Trimming removed 7 bases at V and 5 bases at J, with 18 bases between. The germline V gene has CDR1 MNHNY and CDR2 SVGAGI (reference sequence). This CDR3 is 15 amino acids long. Naive-designated CD8 cells lacked CD45RO, were positively enriched for CCR7, and omitted terminally differentiated effector memory CD45RA+ cells. Sequenced by immunoSEQ multiplex PCR; TCRdb stores in-frame clones only, minus some. The data contain just over 2,000,000 clones, approximately 95% of them singletons. Worth noting for this clone: Its antigen is unidentified.

Study conclusions and caveats: The small donor group covered limited genetic and exposure diversity.

The genes are TRBV6-6 and TRBJ2-1, with a tentative D call TRBD2 (6 bases). This sequence originates from a man younger than 35 in good health. The specimen was naive CD8+ T cells sorted from blood. This chain's CDR3 is CASMEGIVGDNEQFF. CDR3 nucleotide sequence: TGTGCCAGCATGGAGGGGATAGTAGGAGACAATGAGCAGTTCTTC.